These 13 T cell receptor beta chains share one sample of origin, sequenced in a study of identical twins. One entry per CDR3 protein results from TCRdb running MiXCR on the 5' RACE reads. The sample holds roughly 500,000 distinct CDR3 sequences, roughly 21% seen once. The sample was also reused in another study, on T cells expressing NK-cell markers.

Source material: CD4+ T cells sorted from blood. These receptors came from a woman younger than 35 in good health.

The rearrangement uses TRBV12-5 and TRBJ2-3; no clear D gene. The CDR3 is 14 residues long. CDR1 LGHNT and CDR2 FRNRAP come from the germline V gene. V dropped 4 bases and J dropped 4 bases, with 12 bases sitting between them. CDR3 sequence: CASGYGRNPDTQYF. CDR3 coding DNA: TGTGCTAGTGGTTACGGCAGGAACCCAGATACGCAGTATTTT.

This clonotype appeared a few times. The gene calls are TRBV29-1 and TRBJ2-3, with 7 bases lining up with TRBD1. The CDR3 consists of 15 residues. Germline V gene lookup returns CDR1 SQVTM and CDR2 ANQGSEA. Trimming took 8 bases from V and 5 from J; bases not matched to a gene: 16. The CDR3 sequence: CSLSKAVQGLDTQYF. As DNA, the CDR3 is TGCAGCCTCAGCAAGGCGGTACAGGGGTTAGATACGCAGTATTTT.

In this sample, this clonotype turned up many times. The chain joins TRBV12-3 or TRBV12-4 to TRBJ1-4; 7 nucleotides align to TRBD1. This CDR3 spans 13 amino acids. Losses at the gene ends were 6 bases for V and 8 bases for J; bases not matched to a gene: 6. The CDR3 nucleotides are TGTGCCAGCAGCCCGGACAGGAGGGAAAAACTGTTTTTT. Amino acid sequence: CASSPDRREKLFF.

This clonotype has only a few counts. The chain carries TRBV20-1 and TRBJ2-3; the D is unclear. The germline V gene has CDR1 DFQATT and CDR2 SNEGSKA (reference sequence). The CDR3 has 13 residues. The V gene lost 3 bases and the J gene lost 0 bases, with 7 bases spanning the gap. Here the CDR3 reads CSASYGSTDTQYF. As DNA, the CDR3 is TGCAGTGCTAGTTACGGTAGCACAGATACGCAGTATTTT.

The chain combines TRBV12-3 or TRBV12-4 with TRBJ1-2; maybe TRBD1 (5 bases). Trimming took off 4 bases at V and 6 bases at J, with 18 bases between the two ends. The CDR3 contains 15 residues. The CDR3 DNA sequence: TGTGCCAGCAGTTCCGCCCCTCCCCAGGGCCATGGCTACACCTTC. Its translation: CASSSAPPQGHGYTF.

The chain recombines TRBV12-3 or TRBV12-4 with TRBJ2-2; the match to TRBD2 covers 7 bases. V lost 7 bases to trimming and J lost 1 base; unmatched junction nucleotides: 9. This CDR3 has 16 amino acids. CDR3 DNA sequence: TGTGCCAGCACCCAACGGGCTAGCGGGAACACCGGGGAGCTGTTTTTT. This sequence encodes CASTQRASGNTGELFF.

This clonotype was observed a few times. V and J are TRBV15 and TRBJ2-1; no definite D call. Germline V gene data show CDR1 as LNHNV and CDR2 as YYDKDF (reference sequence). CDR3 length equals 15 residues. V lost 0 bases, J lost 6 bases, and 12 bases lay in between. CDR3 nucleotides: TGTGCCACCAGCAGAGATCTCCAGGTTCCCAATGAGCAGTTCTTC. Translated: CATSRDLQVPNEQFF.

The chain carries TRBV12-3 or TRBV12-4 and TRBJ1-1; TRBD1 is a possible D gene (5 bases). Deletions cut 5 bases from V and 5 bases from J, with 15 bases between. This CDR3 has 14 residues. CDR3 sequence (DNA): TGTGCCAGCAGTGCAGGGTTGGGCGGAACTGAAGCTTTCTTT. It yields the protein CASSAGLGGTEAFF.

This rearrangement joins TRBV6-2 or TRBV6-3 to TRBJ1-5; maybe TRBD1 (5 bases). Germline CDR1 reads MNHEY; CDR2 reads SVGEGT. The length of the CDR3 is 15 residues. V was cut by 2 bases and J by 5 bases, with 13 bases left in between. The CDR3 loop reads CASSYRDGEYQPQHF. Here the CDR3 DNA reads TGTGCCAGCAGTTACCGGGACGGAGAATATCAGCCCCAGCATTTT.

This clonotype has a count of ten or more. The chain is built from TRBV6-1 and TRBJ2-1, with D possibly matching TRBD2 (5 bases). Trimming stripped 7 bases from V and 3 bases from J, with 19 bases between. There are 16 residues in the CDR3. CDR1 MNHNS and CDR2 SASEGT come from the germline V gene. CDR3 sequence: CASTDRGGSSYNEQFF. CDR3 DNA: TGTGCCAGCACCGACCGTGGAGGATCTAGCTACAATGAGCAGTTCTTC.

This clonotype has a handful of counts. This rearrangement joins TRBV4-3 to TRBJ2-3; 8 bases align to TRBD2. The CDR3 is 15 residues long. V shed 0 bases and J 3 bases; nucleotides not matched to a gene: 2. CDR1 is LGHNA and CDR2 is YSLEER in the germline V gene. Here the CDR3 reads CASSQDAGGTDTQYF. The CDR3 bases are TGCGCCAGCAGCCAAGATGCGGGAGGTACAGATACGCAGTATTTT.

This clonotype was observed a handful of times. This chain uses TRBV20-1 with TRBJ2-7; D uncertain. The CDR3 runs 13 residues. V shed 4 bases and J shed 7 bases, with 17 bases lying between them. Germline V gives CDR1 DFQATT, CDR2 SNEGSKA (reference sequence). In DNA form, the CDR3 reads TGCAGTGCTACCCCCGGATCTCATAGTGAGCAGTACTTC. Translating it yields CSATPGSHSEQYF.

The genes are TRBV15 and TRBJ2-4; D might be TRBD1 (6 bases). The ends were cut back, 1 base at V and 0 bases at J, with 16 bases in the middle. This CDR3 has 18 residues. Germline loops: CDR1 LNHNV, CDR2 YYDKDF (reference sequence). DNA for the CDR3: TGTGCCACCAGCAGAGGAGGGCCGACAGGTTTAGCCAAAAACATTCAGTACTTC. Its translation is CATSRGGPTGLAKNIQYF.